The clone carrying this T cell receptor (beta chain) came up a few times. Its target is not known. The data derive from a study of cytomegalovirus exposure and HLA in healthy donors. Findings and limits, study-wide: Roughly even sequencing depth across donors was the assumption behind the presence/absence analyses. The authors later found most CMV-associated TCR beta chains appeared HLA-restricted.

The CDR3 has 15 amino acids. The V gene's germline CDR1 is MNHNS and CDR2 SASEGT. V gave up 7 bases and J gave up 7 bases, with 20 bases separating them. The PCR made use of 60 Vbeta and 13 Jbeta primers. The protocol was immunoSEQ multiplex PCR, while the TCRdb copy is restricted to in-frame clones and leaves out a portion. This repertoire shows some 180,000 clones, approximately 84% found once; its top ten account for approximately 2.9%. Sequencing was performed on PBMCs. The rearrangement uses TRBV6-1 and TRBJ2-1, with D perhaps matching TRBD2 (7 bases). The receptor comes from a female donor in good health and CMV-seronegative. The CDR3 DNA sequence: TGTGCCAGCACGGAGTTGGTTGGGGGGGCGAATGAGCAGTTCTTC. This gives the protein CASTELVGGANEQFF.